Below are 16 T cell receptor beta chains sequenced from a single sample in a study of Ad26.COV2.S vaccination and SARS-CoV-2 variants. Regarding treatment: roughly 18 received Ad26.COV2.S at low or high dose, single or two shots; roughly five received placebo; per-sample allocation not given. Samples analyzed were those drawn on day 63 after the first vaccine or placebo injection. Repertoires were generated with immunoSEQ multiplex PCR, while TCRdb's copy carries only in-frame clones and drops some. The table has approximately 410,000 clones, around 87% seen once; the top ten hold around 3.6%. This sample comprised peripheral blood, obtained in a trial of Ad26.COV2.S vaccine versus placebo. Every receptor here comes from a person between 18 and 60 years old who received the Ad26.COV2.S COVID-19 vaccine or a placebo.

The V gene is TRBV4-3, the J gene TRBJ2-7, with a possible D match to TRBD1 (6 bases). Looked up from germline, CDR1 is LGHNA and CDR2 is YSLEER. CDR3 length equals 13 residues. Trimming cost V 1 base and J 5 bases, with 9 bases left between them. The CDR3 is CASSQGTDDEQYF. The CDR3, as DNA: TGCGCCAGCAGCCAAGGGACAGACGACGAGCAGTACTTC.

This clone was counted at least ten times. This sample also contains other DNA sequences that code for the same CDR3. This chain uses TRBV4-1 with TRBJ1-2, with 9 nucleotides matching TRBD1. The CDR3 runs to 15 residues. Germline V gene lookup returns CDR1 MGHRA and CDR2 YSYEKL. With V trimmed by 5 bases and J by 3 bases, 7 bases remained unmatched. The CDR3 reads CASSVQGALDYGYTF. The CDR3 nucleotides are TGCGCCAGCAGCGTACAGGGGGCGCTCGACTATGGCTACACCTTC.

The chain joins TRBV4-3 to TRBJ1-1, with 7 bases identical to TRBD1. Per the germline V gene, CDR1 is LGHNA and CDR2 is YSLEER. There are 15 residues in the CDR3. J gave up 6 bases and V 2 bases, and 9 bases lay outside the gene matches. CDR3 bases: TGCGCCAGCAGCCAACCCCCTCCAGGACAGGCTGAAGCTTTCTTT. Translated, it gives CASSQPPPGQAEAFF.

This rearrangement joins TRBV5-1 to TRBJ1-4, with D uncertain. The CDR3 contains 12 residues. Germline V gene data show CDR1 as SGHRS and CDR2 as YFSETQ. Trimming shortened V by 3 bases and J by 6 bases, and 6 bases separated the two germline ends. The CDR3 region is CASSSSDEKLFF. In nucleotides, the CDR3 is TGCGCCAGCAGCTCCTCAGATGAAAAACTGTTTTTT.

The rearrangement uses TRBV3-1 (or the pseudogene TRBV3-2) and TRBJ2-5; 9 bases align to TRBD2. The CDR3 spans 15 residues. Germline V gene data show CDR1 as LGHDT and CDR2 as YNNKEL (reference sequence). After removal of 1 base from V and 5 bases from J, the junction contained 5 bases not matched to a gene. In DNA form, the CDR3 reads TGTGCCAGCAGCCAAGGGCGGGGGGGCCTTGAGACCCAGTACTTC. It codes for CASSQGRGGLETQYF.

V and J are TRBV4-1 and TRBJ1-2, with D hard to call. Germline V lookup: CDR1 MGHRA, CDR2 YSYEKL. Trimming pared 1 base from V and 2 bases from J, leaving 11 bases between. CDR3 length: 15 amino acids. The CDR3 spells CASSQGRGGNYGYTF. The CDR3 bases are TGCGCCAGCAGCCAAGGCCGCGGAGGGAACTATGGCTACACCTTC.

This rearrangement joins TRBV4-1 to TRBJ2-1; no clear D gene. The CDR3 loop spans 14 amino acids. Germline CDR1 MGHRA, CDR2 YSYEKL. Trimming removed 4 bases from V and 9 bases from J, with 16 bases in between. CDR3 sequence (DNA): TGCGCCAGCAGCCCGACTCCGAGGCGACCTGAGCAGTTCTTC. Encoded protein: CASSPTPRRPEQFF.

This chain connects TRBV6-5 to TRBJ1-2; D might be TRBD1 (5 bases). V lost 5 bases and J lost 4, with 17 bases in between. The germline gives CDR1 MNHEY, CDR2 SVGAGI. The CDR3 loop spans 15 amino acids. The CDR3 loop reads CASSPNRLDFYGYTF. The CDR3 DNA reads TGTGCCAGCAGTCCGAACAGGTTGGATTTCTATGGCTACACCTTC.

V gene TRBV5-1 combines with J gene TRBJ2-7; the D gene is possibly TRBD2 (6 bases). The length of the CDR3 is 15 residues. CDR1 SGHRS and CDR2 YFSETQ come from the germline V gene. V shed 2 bases and J shed 2 bases, with 14 bases lying between them. As DNA, the CDR3 is TGCGCCAGCAGCTTCTCGGGGGATCCGACCTACGAGCAGTACTTC. This encodes CASSFSGDPTYEQYF. Full variable domain (rest looked up from reference TRBV5-1 and TRBJ2-7): KAGVTQTPRYLIKTRGQQVTLSCSPISGHRSVSWYQQTPGQGLQFLFEYFSETQRNKGNFPGRFSGRQFSNSRSEMNVSTLELGDSALYLCASSFSGDPTYEQYFGPGTRLTVT.

This sequence joins TRBV3-1 (or the pseudogene TRBV3-2) and TRBJ2-3; D gene uncertain. Trimming took off 1 base at V and 4 bases at J, with 9 bases between the two ends. The germline V gene encodes CDR1 LGHDT and CDR2 YNNKEL (reference sequence). The CDR3 covers 14 residues. This CDR3 is CASSQGVAADTQYF. CDR3 coding DNA: TGTGCCAGCAGCCAAGGGGTGGCGGCAGATACGCAGTATTTT.

This clone was recorded only once. V usage is TRBV24-1 and J usage is TRBJ2-1, with D uncertain. Germline V CDR1 and CDR2: KGHDR, SFDVKD. The CDR3 is 15 residues long. V was clipped by 2 bases and J by 0 bases, with 7 bases between them. DNA of the CDR3: TGTGCCACCAGTGATTCCATGGGCTCCTACAATGAGCAGTTCTTC. Translation gives CATSDSMGSYNEQFF.

The chain joins TRBV5-1 to TRBJ1-1; perhaps TRBD1 as D (5 bases). Germline V lookup: CDR1 SGHRS, CDR2 YFSETQ. The CDR3 sequence is 14 residues long. V lost 0 bases to trimming and J lost 5 bases, with 11 bases between them. As DNA, the CDR3 is TGCGCCAGCAGCTTGGCAGCAGGGAGGACTGAAGCTTTCTTT. It is translated as CASSLAAGRTEAFF.

The chain uses TRBV5-6 and TRBJ1-2, with 8 bases lining up with TRBD1. CDR1 SGHDT and CDR2 YYEEEE come from the germline V gene. The junction had 11 bases not matched to a gene; V was cut back by 4 bases and J by 6 bases. The CDR3 spans 15 residues. CDR3: CASSPQTGVFHGYTF. CDR3 bases: TGTGCCAGCAGCCCCCAGACAGGGGTGTTTCATGGCTACACCTTC. The full variable domain, its missing parts supplied by reference TRBV5-6 and TRBJ1-2, is DAGVTQSPTHLIKTRGQQVTLRCSPKSGHDTVSWYQQALGQGPQFIFQYYEEEERQRGNFPDRFSGHQFPNYSSELNVNALLLGDSALYLCASSPQTGVFHGYTFGSGTRLTVV.

The gene calls are TRBV19 and TRBJ2-7; 7 bases are shared with TRBD1. Unmatched junction bases numbered 6, after V lost 4 bases and J lost 3 bases. This CDR3 region has 14 residues. Germline CDR1 is LNHDA and CDR2 is SQIVND (reference sequence). The CDR3: CASSTAPGGYEQYF. Here the CDR3 DNA reads TGTGCCAGTAGTACAGCCCCAGGGGGCTACGAGCAGTACTTC.

This clone has only a few counts. The V and J genes are TRBV24-1 and TRBJ2-2; D perhaps matches TRBD1 (6 bases). Trimming stripped 1 base from V and 4 bases from J, with 12 bases between. This CDR3 has 16 amino acids. In germline, CDR1 is KGHDR, CDR2 SFDVKD. The chain's CDR3 is CATSDFLGAGTGELFF. The CDR3 DNA is TGTGCCACCAGTGATTTTTTGGGGGCTGGCACCGGGGAGCTGTTTTTT.

The chain recombines TRBV5-1 with TRBJ2-7; 8 bases line up with TRBD1. Per the germline V gene, CDR1 is SGHRS and CDR2 is YFSETQ. CDR3 length: 15 amino acids. Trimming at V came to 7 bases and at J to 1 base, leaving 10 bases not matched to a gene. The CDR3 loop is CASQWTGRGSYEQYF. The CDR3 bases are TGCGCCAGCCAATGGACAGGGAGAGGGTCCTACGAGCAGTACTTC.